This T cell receptor beta chain was retrieved from a study of radiation and T cells in renal cell carcinoma. Method: immunoSEQ multiplex PCR; TCRdb's copy keeps in-frame clones and lacks some. The sample includes some 16,000 clones, 50% of them seen just once. Treatment given: 15 Gy SBRT to primary tumor, nephrectomy 4 weeks later. Germline V CDR1 and CDR2: SNHLY, FYNNEI. V was shortened by 6 bases and J by 0 bases, with 12 bases between the two germline ends. CDR3 length: 15 amino acids. This clone was counted a few times. The chain links TRBV2 to TRBJ1-5; no reliable D call. The receptor's source is a woman in her fifties or sixties with renal cell carcinoma. Specimen: tumor tissue, collected from a patient whose treatment included radiotherapy and nephrectomy. CDR3 bases: TGTGCCAGCAGAAGCCACACGGATAGCAATCAGCCCCAGCATTTT. This gives the protein CASRSHTDSNQPQHF. Full variable domain (rest looked up from reference TRBV2 and TRBJ1-5): EPEVTQTPSHQVTQMGQEVILRCVPISNHLYFYWYRQILGQKVEFLVSFYNNEISEKSEIFDDQFSVERPDGSNFTLKIRSTKLEDSAMYFCASRSHTDSNQPQHFGDGTRLSIL.